This TCR beta chain was identified in a study of T cell responses to AZD1222 COVID-19 vaccine. Broader study findings: AZD1222 recipients seropositive at baseline numbered only five to seven.

The CDR3 is 13 amino acids. Between the trimmed V and J ends, which lost 6 bases and 1 base, there was a span of 9 bases. Per the germline V gene, CDR1 is LGHNA and CDR2 is YSLEER. TCRdb's table, derived via immunoSEQ multiplex PCR, lists solely in-frame clones and lacks some. The repertoire consists of 170,000 or so clones, with just under 95% occurring once and the leading ten covering about 1%. Note on this clone: The antigen is unknown.

The gene calls are TRBV4-3 and TRBJ1-1; D call uncertain. Here the sequenced sample was peripheral blood, taken 28 days after the second dose of the MenACWY control vaccine. This TCR was recovered from an adult who received the MenACWY meningococcal vaccine as a control. This CDR3 is CASRLKGNTEAFF. Here the CDR3 DNA reads TGCGCCAGCAGACTTAAGGGGAACACTGAAGCTTTCTTT.